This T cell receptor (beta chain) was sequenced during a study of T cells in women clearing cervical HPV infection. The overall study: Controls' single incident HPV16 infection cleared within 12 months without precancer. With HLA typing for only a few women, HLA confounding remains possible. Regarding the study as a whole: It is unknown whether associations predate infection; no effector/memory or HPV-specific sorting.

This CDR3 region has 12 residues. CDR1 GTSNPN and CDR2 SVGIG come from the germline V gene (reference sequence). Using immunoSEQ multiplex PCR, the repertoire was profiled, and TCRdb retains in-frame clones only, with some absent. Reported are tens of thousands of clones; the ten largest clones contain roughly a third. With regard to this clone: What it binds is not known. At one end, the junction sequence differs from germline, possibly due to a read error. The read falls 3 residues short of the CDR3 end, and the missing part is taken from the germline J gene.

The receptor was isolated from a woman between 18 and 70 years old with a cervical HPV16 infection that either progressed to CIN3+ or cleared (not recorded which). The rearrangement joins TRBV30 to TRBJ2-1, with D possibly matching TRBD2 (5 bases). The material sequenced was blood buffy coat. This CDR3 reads CAGRLSYNEQFF. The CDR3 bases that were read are TGTGCCGGGAGACTTTCCTACAATGAG.